One sample yielded the 30 T cell receptor beta chains listed below, sequenced in a study of cytomegalovirus exposure and HLA in healthy donors. Use of 60 Vbeta and 13 Jbeta primers characterized the PCR. The table came from immunoSEQ multiplex PCR; TCRdb's copy has only in-frame clones and leaves some out. Among around 160,000 clones, about 77% were seen once, and the ten largest hold roughly 7.3%. Sequencing input: PBMCs. These receptors all stem from a male donor in good health and CMV-seropositive.

The genes are TRBV29-1 and TRBJ1-1, with D possibly matching TRBD1 (6 bases). The germline V gene encodes CDR1 SQVTM and CDR2 ANQGSEA. The CDR3 is made up of 11 amino acids. V was trimmed by 4 bases and J by 13 bases, leaving 16 bases between them. CDR3 sequence: CSVAGVGRDFF. The CDR3 nucleotides read TGCAGCGTTGCAGGGGTGGGTAGGGATTTCTTT.

This clone has a single count. This rearrangement joins TRBV19 to TRBJ1-5, with D perhaps matching TRBD1 (5 bases). Germline V lookup: CDR1 LNHDA, CDR2 SQIVND (reference sequence). Trimming stripped 9 bases from V and 5 bases from J, with 11 bases between. CDR3 size: 12 residues. The CDR3 loop is CASSGGDQPQHF. CDR3 in DNA: TGTGCCAGCTCTGGGGGGGATCAGCCCCAGCATTTT.

The chain joins TRBV2 to TRBJ2-3; TRBD1 matches 9 bases. V was pared by 7 bases and J by 4 bases, with 6 bases of the junction left unmatched. The CDR3 has 14 amino acids. Germline CDR1 and CDR2: SNHLY and FYNNEI. CDR3 in DNA: TGTGCCAGCATTAGGACAGGGGTATCAGATACGCAGTATTTT. Its translation is CASIRTGVSDTQYF.

J is TRBJ2-1 and V is TRBV4-3; 7 bases map to TRBD1. Losses at the gene ends were 0 bases for V and 5 bases for J; bases not matched to a gene: 4. The CDR3 is 15 amino acids. Germline V gene lookup returns CDR1 LGHNA and CDR2 YSLEER. This CDR3 is CASSQDGQENNEQFF. The CDR3 DNA is TGCGCCAGCAGCCAAGATGGACAGGAGAACAATGAGCAGTTCTTC.

The chain joins TRBV19 to TRBJ2-1, with 9 nucleotides matching TRBD2. CDR3 length: 15 amino acids. Per germline, CDR1 LNHDA and CDR2 SQIVND (reference sequence). V gave up 2 bases and J gave up 8 bases; unmatched junction bases: 7. As DNA, the CDR3 is TGTGCCAGTAGTATAAGAGCGGGGGGCCATGATGAGCAGTTCTTC. Protein sequence: CASSIRAGGHDEQFF.

The V and J genes are TRBV29-1 and TRBJ2-3; 7 positions match TRBD2. With 6 bases clipped from V and 3 bases from J, the junction kept 12 bases outside the gene matches. The CDR3 covers 15 residues. The germline gives CDR1 SQVTM, CDR2 ANQGSEA. CDR3 in amino acids: CSVEAGRGPTDTQYF. The CDR3, as DNA: TGCAGCGTCGAGGCAGGGAGGGGCCCGACAGATACGCAGTATTTT.

This chain links TRBV7-2 with TRBJ1-6, with unresolved D. Trimming shortened V by 7 bases and J by 10 bases, and 14 bases separated the two germline ends. The CDR3 length is 13 residues. Looked up from germline, CDR1 is SGHTA and CDR2 is FQGNSA. DNA of the CDR3: TGTGCCAGCACCCTGGGCGTGGAATCACCCCTCCACTTT. Translating it yields CASTLGVESPLHF. The entire variable domain, with the rest obtained from reference TRBV7-2 and TRBJ1-6, is as follows: GAGVSQSPSNKVTEKGKDVELRCDPISGHTALYWYRQSLGQGLEFLIYFQGNSAPDKSGLPSDRFSAERTGGSVSTLTIQRTQQEDSAVYLCASTLGVESPLHFGNGTRLTVT.

The sample holds one count of this clone. The rearrangement links TRBV6-5 to TRBJ2-3; D remains ambiguous. This CDR3 region has 15 residues. Trimming cost V 6 bases and J 2 bases, with 15 bases left between them. Germline V gene data show CDR1 as MNHEY and CDR2 as SVGAGI. The CDR3 reads CASSRFTADTDTQYF. CDR3 coding DNA: TGTGCCAGCAGCCGATTTACGGCGGACACAGATACGCAGTATTTT.

The rearrangement links TRBV5-1 to TRBJ2-7; possibly TRBD1 for D (6 bases). CDR3 size: 18 residues. V was cut by 0 bases and J by 0 bases, with 19 bases left in between. Germline-derived CDR1 and CDR2 are SGHRS and YFSETQ. CDR3 DNA: TGCGCCAGCAGCTTGGCCCCGTTAGAGACAGGCCTCTCCTACGAGCAGTACTTC. Its translation: CASSLAPLETGLSYEQYF. Filled out from reference TRBV5-1 and TRBJ2-7, the complete variable domain reads KAGVTQTPRYLIKTRGQQVTLSCSPISGHRSVSWYQQTPGQGLQFLFEYFSETQRNKGNFPGRFSGRQFSNSRSEMNVSTLELGDSALYLCASSLAPLETGLSYEQYFGPGTRLTVT.

This clone was seen only a few times. The J gene is TRBJ2-7, the V gene TRBV2, with D unclear. CDR1 is SNHLY, CDR2 FYNNEI, per germline. The V and J ends lost 6 bases and 0 bases respectively, with 6 bases between them. This CDR3 is built from 12 residues. The CDR3 here is CASRALSYEQYF. In DNA form, the CDR3 reads TGTGCCAGCAGAGCCCTCTCCTACGAGCAGTACTTC.

The V and J genes are TRBV7-6 and TRBJ1-3; 10 bases fit TRBD1. The CDR3 sequence is 17 residues long. Germline lookup yields CDR1 SGHVS and CDR2 FNYEAQ. V dropped 4 bases and J dropped 0; count of bases not matched to a gene: 6. CDR3 loop: CASSSGTGASSGNTIYF. CDR3 nucleotides: TGTGCCAGCAGCTCCGGGACAGGGGCAAGCTCTGGAAACACCATATATTTT.

This chain connects TRBV13 to TRBJ1-1; D remains ambiguous. The CDR3 length is 13 residues. Germline V CDR1 and CDR2: PRHDT, FYEKMQ (reference sequence). Trimming shortened V by 1 base and J by 4 bases, and 7 bases separated the two germline ends. CDR3 DNA sequence: TGTGCCAGCAGCTTAGAGGCGGGCACTGAAGCTTTCTTT. This codes for CASSLEAGTEAFF.

This chain uses TRBV6-5 with TRBJ1-1; D might be TRBD1 (6 bases). Trimming cost V 2 bases and J 1 base, with 11 bases left between them. This CDR3 region has 15 residues. Germline V gene sequence: CDR1 MNHEY, CDR2 SVGAGI. In nucleotides, the CDR3 is TGTGCCAGCAGTTACGCTTCGACAGGGAACACTGAAGCTTTCTTT. Its translation: CASSYASTGNTEAFF.

The V call is TRBV30, the J call TRBJ1-1; no clear D gene. Germline values: CDR1 GTSNPN, CDR2 SVGIG (reference sequence). Trimming stripped 0 bases from V and 6 bases from J, with 11 bases between. This CDR3 has 13 amino acids. The CDR3 protein is CAWSVRVWAEAFF. The DNA of the CDR3 is TGTGCCTGGAGTGTACGGGTTTGGGCTGAAGCTTTCTTT.

This clone has just a few counts. CDR3 protein: CASSLFPGTEAFF. The CDR3 region has the DNA TGTGCCAGCAGTTTATTTCCGGGGACTGAAGCTTTCTTT. The chain carries TRBV27 and TRBJ1-1; no reliable D call. The CDR3 contains 13 residues. CDR1 is MNHEY and CDR2 is SMNVEV in the germline V gene (reference sequence). The V gene lost 1 base and the J gene lost 5 bases, with 8 bases spanning the gap.

The chain couples TRBV4-1 to TRBJ2-5, with 7 positions matching TRBD2. Germline assignment: CDR1 MGHRA and CDR2 YSYEKL. The CDR3 is 14 residues long. V lost 1 base to trimming and J lost 6 bases; unmatched junction nucleotides: 5. CDR3 region: CASSQGREWKTQYF. As DNA, the CDR3 is TGCGCCAGCAGCCAAGGGCGGGAGTGGAAGACCCAGTACTTC.

V and J are TRBV11-2 and TRBJ2-1, with 9 bases matching TRBD2. The CDR3 length is 16 residues. The trim removed 1 base at V and 6 bases at J, leaving 7 bases unmatched. Germline values: CDR1 SGHAT, CDR2 FQNNGV. CDR3 loop: CASSLGRGGLGNEQFF. The CDR3, as DNA: TGTGCCAGCAGCTTAGGGCGGGGGGGCCTGGGCAATGAGCAGTTCTTC.

The chain uses TRBV2 and TRBJ1-1; D possibly corresponds to TRBD1 (6 bases). V lost 4 bases and J 0 bases, leaving 12 bases between the germline ends. Germline V gene lookup returns CDR1 SNHLY and CDR2 FYNNEI. The CDR3 is 15 residues long. CDR3 region: CASSVRTAMNTEAFF. CDR3 bases: TGTGCCAGCAGTGTGAGGACAGCGATGAACACTGAAGCTTTCTTT.

The chain carries TRBV15 and TRBJ2-5; D might be TRBD2 (6 bases). Germline lookup yields CDR1 LNHNV and CDR2 YYDKDF (reference sequence). The CDR3 extends over 13 amino acids. Between the trimmed V and J ends, which lost 5 bases and 5 bases, there was a span of 12 bases. The CDR3 reads CATSRGVGETQYF. CDR3 in DNA: TGTGCCACCAGCCGCGGGGTCGGGGAGACCCAGTACTTC.

The chain recombines TRBV2 with TRBJ2-5; no definite D call. This CDR3 is built from 14 residues. Germline V gene lookup returns CDR1 SNHLY and CDR2 FYNNEI. V gave up 5 bases and J gave up 3 bases, with 13 bases separating them. The CDR3 loop is CASSPRSLEETQYF. The DNA for the CDR3 is TGTGCCAGCAGTCCGAGGAGCTTAGAAGAGACCCAGTACTTC.

CDR3 nucleotide sequence: TGTGCCTGGAGACAGGTTGACACTGAAGCTTTCTTT. It codes for CAWRQVDTEAFF. The chain carries TRBV30 and TRBJ1-1, with D maybe TRBD1 (5 bases). V was shortened by 3 bases and J by 3 bases, with 8 bases between the two germline ends. The CDR3 runs to 12 residues. Germline CDR1 reads GTSNPN; CDR2 reads SVGIG (reference sequence).

V is TRBV2 and J is TRBJ1-1; D uncertain. The CDR3 is 16 amino acids. Germline CDR1 is SNHLY and CDR2 is FYNNEI. V lost 4 bases, J lost 1 base, and 16 bases lay in between. In DNA form, the CDR3 reads TGTGCCAGCAGTGTACGAAACGGTCTTCCGAACACTGAAGCTTTCTTT. Amino acids: CASSVRNGLPNTEAFF. Looking up the rest from reference TRBV2 and TRBJ1-1 gives the full variable domain: EPEVTQTPSHQVTQMGQEVILRCVPISNHLYFYWYRQILGQKVEFLVSFYNNEISEKSEIFDDQFSVERPDGSNFTLKIRSTKLEDSAMYFCASSVRNGLPNTEAFFGQGTRLTVV.

This chain uses TRBV6-5 with TRBJ2-2; TRBD1 aligns across 8 bases. The CDR3 loop spans 16 amino acids. The germline CDR1 and CDR2 sequences are MNHEY and SVGAGI. V dropped 2 bases and J dropped 6; count of bases not matched to a gene: 8. The CDR3 DNA is TGTGCCAGCAGTTACAGGGCAGGGGGCTTATCCGGGGAGCTGTTTTTT. Its translation: CASSYRAGGLSGELFF.

The chain combines TRBV11-2 with TRBJ2-3; 9 bases are a match to TRBD1. Germline CDR1 SGHAT, CDR2 FQNNGV. CDR3 length: 15 residues. V lost 5 bases to trimming and J lost 7 bases; unmatched junction nucleotides: 10. This CDR3 reads CASSPGYRGPYTQYF. CDR3 bases: TGTGCCAGCAGCCCTGGGTACAGGGGGCCTTATACGCAGTATTTT.

This chain links TRBV5-1 with TRBJ2-3, with 7 positions matching TRBD2. V gave up 3 bases and J gave up 9 bases; unmatched junction bases: 4. The germline CDR1 and CDR2 sequences are SGHRS and YFSETQ. The CDR3 consists of 12 residues. As DNA, the CDR3 is TGCGCCAGCAGCTCCGGGACTACCACGCAGTATTTT. Translation: CASSSGTTTQYF.

The genes are TRBV5-1 and TRBJ1-6; no firm D call. CDR1 is SGHRS and CDR2 is YFSETQ in the germline V gene. Trimming cost V 1 base and J 5 bases, with 7 bases left between them. The CDR3 sequence is 14 residues long. CDR3 nucleotides: TGCGCCAGCAGCTTGTTGGCCAATAATTCACCCCTCCACTTT. Its translation is CASSLLANNSPLHF.

The chain recombines TRBV13 with TRBJ1-1; 7 bases are shared with TRBD1. The CDR3 consists of 15 residues. Trimming at V came to 2 bases and at J to 6 bases, leaving 9 bases not matched to a gene. Germline values: CDR1 PRHDT, CDR2 FYEKMQ (reference sequence). The CDR3 DNA is TGTGCCAGCAGCTTACGAGGAGGGGGCAACCCTGAAGCTTTCTTT. Residues: CASSLRGGGNPEAFF.

The chain is built from TRBV9 and TRBJ1-1; a possible D gene is TRBD1 (6 bases). The CDR3 has 15 amino acids. Deletions cut 3 bases from V and 5 bases from J, with 17 bases between. Germline V gene data show CDR1 as SGDLS and CDR2 as YYNGEE. The DNA for the CDR3 is TGTGCCAGCAGCGCATGGGGGGGGGCTGGGACTGAAGCTTTCTTT. Amino acids: CASSAWGGAGTEAFF.

The chain carries TRBV10-1 and TRBJ2-3; 8 bases line up with TRBD2. The CDR3 is 16 amino acids. The germline V gene has CDR1 WNHNN and CDR2 SYGVQD (reference sequence). Trimming cost V 7 bases and J 0 bases; bases outside gene matches: 9. The CDR3 DNA follows: TGCGCCAGCAACGCCCCCGGGACTAGGAGCACAGATACGCAGTATTTT. This sequence encodes CASNAPGTRSTDTQYF.

The V call is TRBV7-6, the J call TRBJ2-5; tentative D call: TRBD1 (5 bases). The V gene lost 5 bases and the J gene lost 5 bases, with 15 bases spanning the gap. The CDR3 runs to 14 residues. Germline V lookup: CDR1 SGHVS, CDR2 FNYEAQ. The DNA for the CDR3 is TGTGCCAGCAGCAATTACAGGAGCTTCGAGACCCAGTACTTC. The encoded protein is CASSNYRSFETQYF.